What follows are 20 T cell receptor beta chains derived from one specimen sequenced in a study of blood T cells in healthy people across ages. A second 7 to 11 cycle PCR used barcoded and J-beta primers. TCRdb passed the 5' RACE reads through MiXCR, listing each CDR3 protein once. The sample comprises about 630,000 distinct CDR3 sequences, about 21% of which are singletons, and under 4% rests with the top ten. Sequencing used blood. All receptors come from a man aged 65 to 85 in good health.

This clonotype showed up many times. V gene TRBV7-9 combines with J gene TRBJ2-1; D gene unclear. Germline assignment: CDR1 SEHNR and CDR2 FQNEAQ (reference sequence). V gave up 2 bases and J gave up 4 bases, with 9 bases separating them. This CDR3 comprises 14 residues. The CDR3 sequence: CASSLNRPYNEQFF. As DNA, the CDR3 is TGTGCCAGCAGCTTAAATAGGCCTTACAATGAGCAGTTCTTC. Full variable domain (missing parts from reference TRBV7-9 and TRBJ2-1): DTGVSQNPRHKITKRGQNVTFRCDPISEHNRLYWYRQTLGQGPEFLTYFQNEAQLEKSRLLSDRFSAERPKGSFSTLEIQRTEQGDSAMYLCASSLNRPYNEQFFGPGTRLTVL.

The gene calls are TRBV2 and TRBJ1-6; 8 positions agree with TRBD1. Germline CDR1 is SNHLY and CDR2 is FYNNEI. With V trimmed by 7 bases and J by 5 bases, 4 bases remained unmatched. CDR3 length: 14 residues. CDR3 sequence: CASTWTGNNSPLHF. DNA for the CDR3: TGTGCCAGCACCTGGACAGGGAATAATTCACCCCTCCACTTT. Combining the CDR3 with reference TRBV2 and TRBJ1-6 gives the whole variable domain EPEVTQTPSHQVTQMGQEVILRCVPISNHLYFYWYRQILGQKVEFLVSFYNNEISEKSEIFDDQFSVERPDGSNFTLKIRSTKLEDSAMYFCASTWTGNNSPLHFGNGTRLTVT.

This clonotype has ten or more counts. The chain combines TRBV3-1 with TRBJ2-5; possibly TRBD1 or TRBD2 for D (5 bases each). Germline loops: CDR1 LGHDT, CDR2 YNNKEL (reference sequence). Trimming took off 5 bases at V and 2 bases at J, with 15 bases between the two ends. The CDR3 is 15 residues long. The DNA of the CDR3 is TGTGCCAGCAGCGCTGGGACCTTTGATCAAGAGACCCAGTACTTC. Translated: CASSAGTFDQETQYF.

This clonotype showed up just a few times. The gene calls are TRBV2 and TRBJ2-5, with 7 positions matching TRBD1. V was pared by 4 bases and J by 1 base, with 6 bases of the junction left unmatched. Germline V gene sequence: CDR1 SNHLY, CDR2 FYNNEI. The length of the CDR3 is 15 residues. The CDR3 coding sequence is TGTGCCAGCAGTGTCGGGACAGCTACCCAAGAGACCCAGTACTTC. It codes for CASSVGTATQETQYF.

The CDR3 loop is CASSVQREGETQYF. The CDR3 DNA follows: TGTGCCAGCAGTGTCCAGCGGGAAGGGGAGACCCAGTACTTC. The chain uses TRBV2 and TRBJ2-5; 7 bases are shared with TRBD2. The length of the CDR3 is 14 residues. The trim removed 4 bases at V and 5 bases at J, leaving 7 bases unmatched. Germline CDR1 is SNHLY and CDR2 is FYNNEI.

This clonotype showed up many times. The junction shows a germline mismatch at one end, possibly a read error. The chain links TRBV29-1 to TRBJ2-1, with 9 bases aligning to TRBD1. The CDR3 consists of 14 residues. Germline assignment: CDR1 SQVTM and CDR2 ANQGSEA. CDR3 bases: TGCAGCGGTGAACAGGGGGCTTCTTCGAATGAGCAGTTCTTC. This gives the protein CSGEQGASSNEQFF.

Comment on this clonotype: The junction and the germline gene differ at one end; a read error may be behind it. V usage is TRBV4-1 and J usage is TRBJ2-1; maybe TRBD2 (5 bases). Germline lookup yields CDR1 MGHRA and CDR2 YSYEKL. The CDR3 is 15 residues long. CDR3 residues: CASSLWTGSCNEQFF. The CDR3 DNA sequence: TGCGCCAGCAGCCTTTGGACGGGGTCCTGCAATGAGCAGTTCTTC.

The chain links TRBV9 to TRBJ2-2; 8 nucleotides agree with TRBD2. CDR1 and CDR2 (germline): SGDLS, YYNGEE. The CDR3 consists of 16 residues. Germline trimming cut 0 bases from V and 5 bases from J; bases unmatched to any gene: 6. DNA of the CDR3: TGTGCCAGCAGCGTAGAGGCGGGAGGATGGACCGGGGAGCTGTTTTTT. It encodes CASSVEAGGWTGELFF.

For the CDR3, the DNA is TGTGCCAGTGCGGTGACTAGCGGGAGAGAGACCCAGTACTTC. Residues: CASAVTSGRETQYF. This chain uses TRBV19 with TRBJ2-5; TRBD2 matches at 12 bases. V was pared by 8 bases and J by 4 bases, with 5 bases of the junction left unmatched. Germline-derived CDR1 and CDR2 are LNHDA and SQIVND (reference sequence). The CDR3 totals 14 residues.

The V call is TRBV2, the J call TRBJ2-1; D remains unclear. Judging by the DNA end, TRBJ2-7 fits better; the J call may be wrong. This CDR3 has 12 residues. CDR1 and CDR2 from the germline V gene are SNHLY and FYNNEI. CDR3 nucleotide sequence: TGTGCCAGCAGTACTGGGCTTTACGAGCAGTACTTC. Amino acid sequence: CASSTGLYEQYF.

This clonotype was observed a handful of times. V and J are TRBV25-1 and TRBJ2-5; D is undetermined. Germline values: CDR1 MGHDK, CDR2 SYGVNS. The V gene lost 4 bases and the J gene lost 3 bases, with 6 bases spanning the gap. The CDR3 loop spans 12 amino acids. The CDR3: CASSGSEETQYF. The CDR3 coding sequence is TGTGCCAGCAGTGGGAGCGAAGAGACCCAGTACTTC.

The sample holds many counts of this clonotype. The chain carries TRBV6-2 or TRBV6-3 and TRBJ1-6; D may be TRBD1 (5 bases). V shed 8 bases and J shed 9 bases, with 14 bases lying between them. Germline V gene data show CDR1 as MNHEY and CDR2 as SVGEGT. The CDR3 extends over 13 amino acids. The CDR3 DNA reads TGTGCCAGCGGGGCAGGCGGGCGTTCACCCCTCCACTTT. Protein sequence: CASGAGGRSPLHF.

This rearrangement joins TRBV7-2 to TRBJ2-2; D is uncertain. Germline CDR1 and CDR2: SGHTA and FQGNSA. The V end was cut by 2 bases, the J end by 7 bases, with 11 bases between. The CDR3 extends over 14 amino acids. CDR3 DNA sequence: TGTGCCAGCAGCTTAACTCTAATTGGCGGGGAGCTGTTTTTT. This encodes CASSLTLIGGELFF.

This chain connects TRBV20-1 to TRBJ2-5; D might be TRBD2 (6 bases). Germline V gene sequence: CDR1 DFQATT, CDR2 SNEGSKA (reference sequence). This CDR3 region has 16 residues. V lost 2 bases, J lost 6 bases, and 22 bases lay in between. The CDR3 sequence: CSARLAGLTQIKTQYF. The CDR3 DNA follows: TGCAGTGCTAGATTGGCGGGGCTGACTCAAATAAAGACCCAGTACTTC.

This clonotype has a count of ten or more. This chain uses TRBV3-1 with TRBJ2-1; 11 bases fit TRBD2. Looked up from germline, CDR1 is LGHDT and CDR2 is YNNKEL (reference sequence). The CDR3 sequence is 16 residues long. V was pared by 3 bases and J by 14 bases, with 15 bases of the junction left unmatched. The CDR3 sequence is CASSQSTSGTPLVEFF. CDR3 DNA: TGTGCCAGCAGCCAGTCGACTAGCGGGACTCCTCTTGTTGAGTTCTTC.

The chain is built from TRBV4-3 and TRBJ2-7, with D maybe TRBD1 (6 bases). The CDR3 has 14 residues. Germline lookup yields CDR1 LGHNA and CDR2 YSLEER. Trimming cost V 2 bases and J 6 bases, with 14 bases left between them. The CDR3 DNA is TGCGCCAGCAGCCAATCTGTGGGACACGGCGAGCAGTACTTC. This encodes CASSQSVGHGEQYF.

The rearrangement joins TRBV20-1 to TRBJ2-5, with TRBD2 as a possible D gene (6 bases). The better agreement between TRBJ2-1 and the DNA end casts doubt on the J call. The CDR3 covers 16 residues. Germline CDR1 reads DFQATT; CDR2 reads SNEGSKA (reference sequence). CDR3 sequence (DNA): TGCAGTGCTAGAGAACCCCAGCGGGTTAGGTTAAATGAGCAGTTCTTC. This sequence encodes CSAREPQRVRLNEQFF.

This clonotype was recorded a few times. The CDR3 DNA reads as TGTGCCAGCAGCGCTACTAGCGGGAGAACTGGATCCAATGAGCAGTTCTTC. It is translated as CASSATSGRTGSNEQFF. The rearrangement links TRBV9 to TRBJ2-1, with 11 positions matching TRBD2. Germline V gene data show CDR1 as SGDLS and CDR2 as YYNGEE. This CDR3 is built from 17 residues. J lost 6 bases, V lost 3 bases, and 11 bases had no gene match.

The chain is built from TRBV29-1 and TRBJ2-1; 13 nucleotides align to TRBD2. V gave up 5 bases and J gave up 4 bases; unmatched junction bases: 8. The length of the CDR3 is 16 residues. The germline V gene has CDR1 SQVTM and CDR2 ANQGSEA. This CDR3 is CSVIGTSGKLYNEQFF. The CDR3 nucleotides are TGCAGCGTTATTGGGACTAGCGGGAAATTATACAATGAGCAGTTCTTC.

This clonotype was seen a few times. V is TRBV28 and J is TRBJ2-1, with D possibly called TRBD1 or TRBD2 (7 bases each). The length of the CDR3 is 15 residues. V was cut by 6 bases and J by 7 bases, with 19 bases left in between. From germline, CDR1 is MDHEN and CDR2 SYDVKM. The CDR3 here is CASSLGGARGNEQFF. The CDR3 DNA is TGTGCCAGCAGCTTAGGGGGGGCCAGGGGGAATGAGCAGTTCTTC.